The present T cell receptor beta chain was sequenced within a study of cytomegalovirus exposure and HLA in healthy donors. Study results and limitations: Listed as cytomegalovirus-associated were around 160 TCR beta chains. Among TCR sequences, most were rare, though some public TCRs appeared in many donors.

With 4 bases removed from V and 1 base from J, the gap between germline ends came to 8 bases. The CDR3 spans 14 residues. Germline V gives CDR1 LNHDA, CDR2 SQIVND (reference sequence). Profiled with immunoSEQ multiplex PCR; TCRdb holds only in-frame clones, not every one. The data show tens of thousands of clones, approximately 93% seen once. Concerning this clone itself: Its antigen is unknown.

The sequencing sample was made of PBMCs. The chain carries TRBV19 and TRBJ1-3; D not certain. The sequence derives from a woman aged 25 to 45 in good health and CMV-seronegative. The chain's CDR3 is CASSKGGSGNTIYF. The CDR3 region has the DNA TGTGCCAGTAGTAAAGGAGGTTCTGGAAACACCATATATTTT.